These 2 T cell receptor beta chains were all obtained from the same sample, sequenced in a study of shared T cell receptors in the human thymus. The assay was immunoSEQ multiplex PCR, and TCRdb's table has in-frame clones only and misses some. The profile shows about 500,000 clones, 78% of them singletons. In addition, the sample was reused for a study of human thymus T cells.

The sequenced material came from thymocytes. The receptors originated from a boy under two years old with a congenital heart defect.

The chain recombines TRBV7-6 with TRBJ2-7; 12 bases agree with TRBD2. Germline values: CDR1 SGHVS, CDR2 FNYEAQ. The CDR3 totals 15 residues. Trimming cost V 3 bases and J 6 bases; bases outside gene matches: 6. CDR3 in DNA: TGTGCCAGCAGCTTTTCGACTAGCGGGAGAGGCGAGCAGTACTTC. Protein product: CASSFSTSGRGEQYF.

The V gene is TRBV6-6, the J gene TRBJ2-3; 9 positions agree with TRBD2. J lost 4 bases, V lost 9 bases, and 11 bases had no gene match. This CDR3 is built from 15 residues. Germline values: CDR1 MNHNY, CDR2 SVGAGI (reference sequence). DNA of the CDR3: TGTGCCAGTGTCCCGGGACTAGCTGTTTCAGATACGCAGTATTTT. Its translation is CASVPGLAVSDTQYF.